This T cell receptor (beta chain) came from a study of molecular identifiers for immune sequencing clone quantification. Background on the study: In replicates, RNA taken from 20,000 or 100,000 naive CD8 cells was divided five ways, and four portions underwent sequencing. General observations from the study: Sizes of clones that are highly expanded could be underestimated (if identical TCR molecules share a barcode).

TCRdb independently ran MiXCR on the PCR reads; one entry per CDR3 protein. Of 490,000 or so distinct CDR3 sequences in the sample, about a fifth were seen once. Turning to this clonotype: Its target is unknown.

The receptor was isolated from a human donor in good health. Some libraries in this study had Jurkat cell RNA spiked in. Sequencing used naive CD8+ T cells from blood, with Jurkat cell RNA spiked in. Subset meaning: FACS-sorted CD8+CD4-CCR7+CD45RA+ naive T cells.

The CDR3 sequence: CASSLDRTPTNYGYTF. CDR3 DNA sequence: TGTGCCAGCAGCTTGGATCGGACACCCACTAACTATGGCTACACCTTC. The chain uses TRBV5-4 and TRBJ1-2, with a possible D match to TRBD1 (5 bases). CDR1 and CDR2 (germline): SGHNT, YYREEE (reference sequence). Trimming left V 0 bases short and J 0 bases short, with 12 bases between. This CDR3 contains 16 residues.